This entry lists 11 T cell receptor beta chains sequenced from one sample in a study of CD49a tissue-resident CD8 T cells in human skin. Using immunoSEQ multiplex PCR, the repertoire was profiled, and TCRdb retains in-frame clones only, with some absent. Here the sample table reports about 47 clones. Input material: CD103+ CD49a- CD8+ T cells sorted from skin dermis. These receptors were taken from a human donor in good health.

The chain is built from TRBV6-6 and TRBJ2-7; TRBD2 agrees at 8 bases. Losses at the gene ends were 2 bases for V and 2 bases for J; bases not matched to a gene: 5. The germline V gene has CDR1 MNHNY and CDR2 SVGAGI (reference sequence). The CDR3 runs to 15 residues. The CDR3 DNA follows: TGTGCCAGCAGTTACGACACTAGCGGAGCCTACGAGCAGTACTTC. Protein sequence: CASSYDTSGAYEQYF.

The sample holds a few counts of this clone. The J gene is TRBJ2-2, the V gene TRBV6-5, with D possibly being TRBD2 (5 bases). Trimming stripped 0 bases from V and 8 bases from J, with 10 bases between. Germline loops: CDR1 MNHEY, CDR2 SVGAGI. The length of the CDR3 is 14 residues. The CDR3 is CASSYSTRRGELFF. For the CDR3, the DNA is TGTGCCAGCAGTTACTCAACCCGGAGGGGGGAGCTGTTTTTT.

This chain uses TRBV14 with TRBJ2-5; 8 bases are shared with TRBD2. V shed 3 bases and J 2 bases; nucleotides not matched to a gene: 11. Germline V gene lookup returns CDR1 SGHDN and CDR2 FVKESK. This CDR3 contains 17 residues. CDR3 amino acids: CASSQVGALADQETQYF. CDR3 sequence (DNA): TGTGCCAGCAGCCAGGTTGGGGCACTAGCGGATCAAGAGACCCAGTACTTC.

The V and J genes are TRBV6-1 and TRBJ1-1; 7 bases are a match to TRBD1. The CDR3 loop spans 17 amino acids. V gave up 3 bases and J gave up 2 bases; unmatched junction bases: 12. CDR1 MNHNS and CDR2 SASEGT come from the germline V gene. The chain's CDR3 is CASSDLRAGGVNTEAFF. In nucleotides, the CDR3 is TGTGCCAGCAGTGATCTTCGGGCAGGGGGAGTTAACACTGAAGCTTTCTTT.

This clone was seen once. The rearrangement joins TRBV5-6 to TRBJ2-2, with 12 bases lining up with TRBD2. Germline V gives CDR1 SGHDT, CDR2 YYEEEE. The CDR3 runs 16 residues. V lost 4 bases, J lost 4 bases, and 5 bases stayed unmatched. The CDR3 reads CASSGGTSGSTGELFF. Written as DNA, the CDR3 is TGTGCCAGCAGCGGCGGGACTAGCGGGTCCACCGGGGAGCTGTTTTTT.

V usage is TRBV14 and J usage is TRBJ2-1; 11 nucleotides agree with TRBD1. Germline CDR1 is SGHDN and CDR2 is FVKESK. The J segment lost 5 bases and the V segment lost 1 base, leaving 4 bases of the junction unmatched. This CDR3 spans 16 amino acids. The chain's CDR3 is CASSQVPGQGDNEQFF. DNA of the CDR3: TGTGCCAGCAGCCAAGTCCCGGGACAGGGGGACAATGAGCAGTTCTTC.

There are a few counts of this clone. This chain connects TRBV27 to TRBJ1-1, with D uncertain. Germline loops: CDR1 MNHEY, CDR2 SMNVEV (reference sequence). V dropped 0 bases and J dropped 6 bases, with 8 bases sitting between them. The CDR3 contains 13 residues. The DNA for the CDR3 is TGTGCCAGCAGTTTATCGATACGGTCTGAAGCTTTCTTT. It yields the protein CASSLSIRSEAFF.

This clone was seen only a few times. The chain carries TRBV27 and TRBJ2-5; TRBD2 matches 7 bases. The CDR3 contains 15 residues. The germline CDR1 and CDR2 sequences are MNHEY and SMNVEV (reference sequence). With 1 base clipped from V and 5 bases from J, the junction kept 7 bases outside the gene matches. Here the CDR3 reads CASSLLASGWETQYF. CDR3 bases: TGTGCCAGCAGTTTATTAGCTAGCGGCTGGGAGACCCAGTACTTC.

This clone was detected once. The chain carries TRBV28 and TRBJ1-1; no firm D call. The CDR3 spans 14 residues. Trimming took off 3 bases at V and 0 bases at J, with 8 bases between the two ends. The germline gives CDR1 MDHEN, CDR2 SYDVKM. The DNA for the CDR3 is TGTGCCAGCAGTTTGACGGGGATGAACACTGAAGCTTTCTTT. It is translated as CASSLTGMNTEAFF.

This clone occurred a few times. This rearrangement joins TRBV4-1 to TRBJ1-2; a weak D match, TRBD1 (5 bases). V dropped 0 bases and J dropped 7 bases, with 18 bases sitting between them. Per the germline V gene, CDR1 is MGHRA and CDR2 is YSYEKL. The CDR3 totals 16 residues. The CDR3, as DNA: TGCGCCAGCAGCCAAGAGTTGCCCGCAGGGTGGGCTGGCTACACCTTC. The encoded protein is CASSQELPAGWAGYTF.

The chain recombines TRBV6-4 with TRBJ2-3; TRBD2 matches at 12 bases. The CDR3 has 15 amino acids. V was clipped by 3 bases and J by 3 bases; unmatched bases: 1. Germline CDR1 and CDR2: MRHNA and SNTAGT. CDR3 amino acids: CASSEGTSGTDTQYF. Written as DNA, the CDR3 is TGTGCCAGCAGTGAGGGGACTAGCGGGACAGATACGCAGTATTTT.